These 30 T cell receptor beta chains share one sample of origin, sequenced in a study of blood T cell repertoires in COVID-19. Measured with immunoSEQ multiplex PCR; TCRdb has only the in-frame clones, and not every one. Here the sample spans tens of thousands of clones, about 85% being singletons. Material for sequencing was peripheral blood. All receptors derive from a human donor in a cohort sampled during active COVID-19.

The chain links TRBV9 to TRBJ1-4; possible D gene TRBD1, 5 bases. Germline V gene lookup returns CDR1 SGDLS and CDR2 YYNGEE. V lost 3 bases and J lost 8, with 14 bases in between. The CDR3 is 14 residues long. Here the CDR3 reads CASSALGQSEKLFF. The CDR3 DNA follows: TGTGCCAGCAGCGCCTTGGGGCAGAGCGAAAAACTGTTTTTT. The whole variable domain, remainder taken from reference TRBV9 and TRBJ1-4, is DSGVTQTPKHLITATGQRVTLRCSPRSGDLSVYWYQQSLDQGLQFLIQYYNGEERAKGNILERFSAQQFPDLHSELNLSSLELGDSALYFCASSALGQSEKLFFGSGTQLSVL.

The genes are TRBV5-5 and TRBJ1-4; D call uncertain. V lost 2 bases to trimming and J lost 2 bases, with 10 bases between them. The CDR3 consists of 15 residues. Germline values: CDR1 SGHKS, CDR2 YYEKEE (reference sequence). The CDR3, as DNA: TGTGCCAGCAGCTTTATGGGGAGGACTAATGAAAAACTGTTTTTT. It translates to CASSFMGRTNEKLFF.

This sequence joins TRBV4-1 and TRBJ2-7; D ambiguous. Trimming stripped 1 base from V and 0 bases from J, with 7 bases between. This CDR3 spans 14 amino acids. Germline-derived CDR1 and CDR2 are MGHRA and YSYEKL. The CDR3 region is CASSQVPNSYEQYF. The CDR3 DNA is TGCGCCAGCAGCCAAGTTCCAAACTCCTACGAGCAGTACTTC.

J is TRBJ2-5 and V is TRBV5-6, with TRBD2 as a possible D gene (5 bases). The germline gives CDR1 SGHDT, CDR2 YYEEEE. The CDR3 extends over 13 amino acids. The V and J ends lost 2 bases and 2 bases respectively, with 7 bases between them. CDR3 loop: CASSLAVQETQYF. In DNA, the CDR3 is TGTGCCAGCAGCTTAGCGGTTCAAGAGACCCAGTACTTC.

V usage is TRBV24-1 and J usage is TRBJ2-1, with TRBD1 matching over 7 bases. The junction had 8 bases not matched to a gene; V was cut back by 3 bases and J by 4 bases. CDR3 length equals 16 residues. Germline V gene lookup returns CDR1 KGHDR and CDR2 SFDVKD. The CDR3 sequence: CATSDDRATAYNEQFF. The CDR3 coding sequence is TGTGCCACCAGTGATGACAGGGCCACGGCTTACAATGAGCAGTTCTTC.

The chain couples TRBV19 to TRBJ1-5; D perhaps matches TRBD1 (6 bases). The CDR3 spans 15 residues. Between the trimmed V and J ends, which lost 7 bases and 2 bases, there was a span of 15 bases. Germline V gene lookup returns CDR1 LNHDA and CDR2 SQIVND (reference sequence). For the CDR3, the DNA is TGTGCCAGTACCACCACAGGGTATGGCAATCAGCCCCAGCATTTT. This sequence encodes CASTTTGYGNQPQHF.

J is TRBJ1-5 and V is TRBV4-1; 11 bases line up with TRBD1. With V trimmed by 2 bases and J by 7 bases, 7 bases remained unmatched. In germline, CDR1 is MGHRA, CDR2 YSYEKL. The CDR3 is made up of 16 amino acids. This CDR3 reads CASSQTGTGGSQPQHF. The CDR3 nucleotides are TGCGCCAGCAGCCAAACCGGGACAGGGGGGTCACAGCCCCAGCATTTT.

The chain employs TRBV7-9 and TRBJ2-1; a possible D gene is TRBD1 (6 bases). Germline CDR1 SEHNR, CDR2 FQNEAQ (reference sequence). CDR3 length: 15 amino acids. Trimming removed 1 base from V and 2 bases from J, with 9 bases in between. The CDR3 DNA reads TGTGCCAGCAGCTTAGATCAGGGGCCCTACAATGAGCAGTTCTTC. Translated, it gives CASSLDQGPYNEQFF. Using reference TRBV7-9 and TRBJ2-1 for the parts outside the CDR3, the full variable domain is DTGVSQNPRHKITKRGQNVTFRCDPISEHNRLYWYRQTLGQGPEFLTYFQNEAQLEKSRLLSDRFSAERPKGSFSTLEIQRTEQGDSAMYLCASSLDQGPYNEQFFGPGTRLTVL.

This chain connects TRBV4-2 to TRBJ1-2; D gene uncertain. The germline V gene has CDR1 LGHNA and CDR2 YNFKEQ. CDR3 length: 11 residues. V was cut by 0 bases and J by 8 bases, with 4 bases left in between. The CDR3 here is CASSQERGYTF. The CDR3 bases are TGTGCCAGCAGCCAAGAGCGGGGCTACACCTTC.

This chain uses TRBV29-1 with TRBJ2-7; TRBD1 is a possible D gene (6 bases). In germline, CDR1 is SQVTM, CDR2 ANQGSEA. V lost 5 bases to trimming and J lost 4 bases, with 12 bases between them. CDR3 size: 12 residues. The CDR3 DNA follows: TGCAGCGTTTCAGGGGACCTTTACGAGCAGTACTTC. Its protein is CSVSGDLYEQYF.

The rearrangement joins TRBV11-2 to TRBJ1-1; perhaps TRBD1 as D (5 bases). Germline values: CDR1 SGHAT, CDR2 FQNNGV. CDR3 length: 15 residues. The V end lost 7 bases, the J end lost 7 bases, and 22 bases lay between the germline ends. CDR3 loop: CASTDGGGGFGEAFF. In nucleotides, the CDR3 is TGTGCCAGCACCGATGGGGGGGGAGGGTTCGGTGAAGCTTTCTTT.

The chain is built from TRBV21-1 and TRBJ1-1. TRBV21-1 is a listed pseudogene. The CDR3 consists of 19 residues. The CDR3 protein is CASSKWDPWEGHLNTEAFF. CDR3 bases: TGTGCCAGCAGCAAATGGGACCCTTGGGAGGGGCATCTGAACACTGAAGCTTTCTTT.

V usage is TRBV29-1 and J usage is TRBJ2-7; 8 bases agree with TRBD2. This CDR3 is 12 amino acids long. Germline V gives CDR1 SQVTM, CDR2 ANQGSEA. V was clipped by 7 bases and J by 2 bases; unmatched bases: 4. The CDR3 here is CSARGGPYEQYF. The CDR3 coding sequence is TGCAGCGCTCGGGGGGGCCCCTACGAGCAGTACTTC.

This clone was counted a single time. This sequence joins TRBV7-3 and TRBJ1-1, with TRBD1 matching 9 bases. The CDR3 loop spans 13 amino acids. V was clipped by 4 bases and J by 9 bases; unmatched bases: 6. The germline V gene has CDR1 SGHTA and CDR2 FQGTGA. In DNA, the CDR3 is TGTGCCAGCAGCTACGGGACAGGGCGTAAAGCTTTCTTT. Protein: CASSYGTGRKAFF.

This chain joins TRBV13 and TRBJ2-3; TRBD2 matches 8 bases. The CDR3 runs 15 residues. Per germline, CDR1 PRHDT and CDR2 FYEKMQ (reference sequence). Trimming at V came to 5 bases and at J to 4 bases, leaving 8 bases not matched to a gene. The CDR3 sequence is CASSPRSGGADTQYF. CDR3 nucleotide sequence: TGTGCCAGCAGCCCCCGCTCCGGGGGGGCAGATACGCAGTATTTT.

The genes are TRBV19 and TRBJ1-1; unclear D gene. Germline assignment: CDR1 LNHDA and CDR2 SQIVND (reference sequence). The CDR3 has 13 amino acids. V lost 5 bases and J lost 2, with 9 bases in between. The CDR3 DNA is TGTGCCAGTAGTCCCCCGTCCAACACTGAAGCTTTCTTT. This encodes CASSPPSNTEAFF.

V is TRBV15 and J is TRBJ1-5; D is unresolved. This CDR3 contains 13 residues. Germline V CDR1 and CDR2: LNHNV, YYDKDF (reference sequence). Trimming removed 7 bases from V and 5 bases from J, with 12 bases in between. In nucleotides, the CDR3 is TGTGCCACCACCCCGGGGTGGGATCAGCCCCAGCATTTT. Translation gives CATTPGWDQPQHF.

In its sample, this clone was seen a few times. The rearrangement joins TRBV6-2 or TRBV6-3 to TRBJ1-6; no firm D call. Germline V CDR1 and CDR2: MNHEY, SVGEGT. V lost 5 bases to trimming and J lost 8 bases, with 10 bases between them. The CDR3 consists of 13 residues. CDR3: CASSQRTHSPLHF. DNA for the CDR3: TGTGCCAGCAGTCAACGGACTCATTCACCCCTCCACTTT.

The chain is built from TRBV4-2 and TRBJ1-4; D gene uncertain. The CDR3 loop spans 15 amino acids. Looked up from germline, CDR1 is LGHNA and CDR2 is YNFKEQ. Between the trimmed V and J ends, which lost 0 bases and 8 bases, there was a span of 13 bases. The CDR3 loop is CASSQESGGGEKLFF. The CDR3 DNA sequence: TGTGCCAGCAGCCAAGAATCCGGCGGCGGGGAAAAACTGTTTTTT.

The V gene is TRBV5-5, the J gene TRBJ2-2; possible D gene TRBD1, 5 bases. The germline V gene encodes CDR1 SGHKS and CDR2 YYEKEE (reference sequence). Trimming cost V 4 bases and J 3 bases, with 13 bases left between them. CDR3 length equals 15 residues. In DNA, the CDR3 is TGTGCCAGCAGCGTTACCCGCAGGGACACCGGGGAGCTGTTTTTT. Encoded protein: CASSVTRRDTGELFF. Variable domain in full (rest from reference TRBV5-5 and TRBJ2-2): DAGVTQSPTHLIKTRGQQVTLRCSPISGHKSVSWYQQVLGQGPQFIFQYYEKEERGRGNFPDRFSARQFPNYSSELNVNALLLGDSALYLCASSVTRRDTGELFFGEGSRLTVL.

The CDR3 protein is CASYRGGSGNTIYF. CDR3 DNA: TGTGCCAGCTACCGGGGGGGCTCTGGAAACACCATATATTTT. The rearrangement uses TRBV6-5 and TRBJ1-3; the D gene is possibly TRBD1 (5 bases). The CDR3 spans 14 residues. Germline CDR1 and CDR2: MNHEY and SVGAGI. Trimming stripped 8 bases from V and 0 bases from J, with 11 bases between.

The chain combines TRBV5-1 with TRBJ2-6; unclear D gene. V dropped 4 bases and J dropped 0 bases, with 8 bases sitting between them. The CDR3 sequence is 15 residues long. The germline V gene has CDR1 SGHRS and CDR2 YFSETQ. The CDR3 reads CASSTTTSGANVLTF. CDR3 nucleotides: TGCGCCAGCAGCACTACAACCTCTGGGGCCAACGTCCTGACTTTC.

The V call is TRBV6-2 or TRBV6-3, the J call TRBJ2-1, with TRBD1 matching 7 bases. Per the germline V gene, CDR1 is MNHEY and CDR2 is SVGEGT. The CDR3 contains 14 residues. V shed 6 bases and J 6 bases; nucleotides not matched to a gene: 8. CDR3 coding DNA: TGTGCCAGCAGCCAAGACAGGGCGTTCAATGAGCAGTTCTTC. It translates to CASSQDRAFNEQFF.

The CDR3 loop reads CASSLLGSDQPQHF. The CDR3 region has the DNA TGTGCCAGCAGCTTATTGGGCTCCGATCAGCCCCAGCATTTT. The chain is built from TRBV7-9 and TRBJ1-5; D gene unclear. V was trimmed by 2 bases and J by 5 bases, leaving 10 bases between them. Germline lookup yields CDR1 SEHNR and CDR2 FQNEAQ (reference sequence). The CDR3 runs 14 residues.

The V gene is TRBV18, the J gene TRBJ2-1; D gene ambiguous. V gave up 0 bases and J gave up 6 bases, with 9 bases separating them. The germline CDR1 and CDR2 sequences are KGHSH and LQKENI. This CDR3 comprises 14 residues. The CDR3: CASSPPSRSNEQFF. The CDR3 DNA sequence: TGTGCCAGCTCACCACCGAGCAGGTCCAATGAGCAGTTCTTC. Full variable domain (remainder filled in from reference TRBV18 and TRBJ2-1): NAGVMQNPRHLVRRRGQEARLRCSPMKGHSHVYWYRQLPEEGLKFMVYLQKENIIDESGMPKERFSAEFPKEGPSILRIQQVVRGDSAAYFCASSPPSRSNEQFFGPGTRLTVL.

The chain joins TRBV3-1 (or the pseudogene TRBV3-2) to TRBJ2-7, with 13 bases identical to TRBD2. Looked up from germline, CDR1 is LGHDT and CDR2 is YNNKEL (reference sequence). Unmatched junction bases numbered 7, after V lost 1 base and J lost 10 bases. This CDR3 is built from 15 residues. The CDR3 coding sequence is TGTGCCAGCAGCCAAGGTACTAGCGGGGGGGCAGAACAGTACTTC. This sequence encodes CASSQGTSGGAEQYF.

V usage is TRBV7-8 and J usage is TRBJ2-1; 9 bases match TRBD1. This CDR3 is 17 amino acids long. Losses at the gene ends were 0 bases for V and 7 bases for J; bases not matched to a gene: 10. Germline CDR1 is SGHVS and CDR2 is FQNEAQ. The CDR3 loop is CASSLAGGQGWRNEQFF. DNA of the CDR3: TGTGCCAGCAGCTTAGCAGGTGGACAGGGGTGGCGGAATGAGCAGTTCTTC.

The J gene is TRBJ2-5, the V gene TRBV2, with TRBD2 matching 10 bases. Trimming at V came to 4 bases and at J to 2 bases, leaving 1 base not matched to a gene. The germline gives CDR1 SNHLY, CDR2 FYNNEI. CDR3 size: 14 residues. This chain's CDR3 is CASSGSGGQETQYF. The DNA for the CDR3 is TGTGCCAGCAGTGGTAGCGGGGGGCAAGAGACCCAGTACTTC.

The chain uses TRBV18 and TRBJ2-1, with TRBD1 identical over 9 bases. The CDR3 totals 15 residues. Germline-derived CDR1 and CDR2 are KGHSH and LQKENI. The V segment lost 6 bases and the J segment 6 bases; nucleotides outside the gene matches: 9. The CDR3 region is CASSPGQGGSNEQFF. CDR3 coding DNA: TGTGCCAGCTCCCCGGGACAGGGAGGTAGCAATGAGCAGTTCTTC.

The CDR3 sequence is CASSSPWDRNHEKLFF. CDR3 DNA sequence: TGTGCCAGCAGCTCCCCTTGGGACAGGAATCATGAAAAACTGTTTTTT. The gene calls are TRBV5-6 and TRBJ1-4; 8 nucleotides line up with TRBD1. With 3 bases clipped from V and 6 bases from J, the junction kept 10 bases outside the gene matches. CDR1 is SGHDT, CDR2 YYEEEE, per germline. This CDR3 is 16 amino acids long.